The entry that follows covers one TCR beta chain sequence. Clones were read by immunoSEQ multiplex PCR, and TCRdb kept only the in-frame ones, dropping some. The data contain around 99,000 clones, around 89% of them singletons. This sample stems from a study of control samples from healthy donors and cancer patients. The sequence derives from a woman aged 50 to 60 in good health. Sequenced: blood.

The CDR3 here is CASSDTGAWSGYTF. In nucleotides, the CDR3 is TGTGCCAGCAGCGATACAGGGGCGTGGAGTGGCTACACCTTC. The chain carries TRBV7-2 and TRBJ1-2, with 7 bases fitting TRBD1. After removal of 5 bases from V and 7 bases from J, the junction contained 10 bases not matched to a gene. This CDR3 has 14 residues. The V gene's germline CDR1 is SGHTA and CDR2 FQGNSA.